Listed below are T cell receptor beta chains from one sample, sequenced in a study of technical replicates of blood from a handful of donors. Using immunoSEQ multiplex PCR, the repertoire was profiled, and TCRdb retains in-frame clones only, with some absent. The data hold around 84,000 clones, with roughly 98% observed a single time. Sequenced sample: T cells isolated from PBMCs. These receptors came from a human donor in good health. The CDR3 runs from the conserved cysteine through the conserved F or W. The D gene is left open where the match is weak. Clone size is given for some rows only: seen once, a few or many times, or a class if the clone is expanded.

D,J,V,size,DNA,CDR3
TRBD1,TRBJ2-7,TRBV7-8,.,TGTGCCAGCAGCTTGGGGGACAGGTGGTTTAACGAGCAGTACTTC,CASSLGDRWFNEQYF
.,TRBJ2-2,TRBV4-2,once,TGTGCCAGCAGCCAAATGACAAGTACCGGGGAGCTGTTTTTT,CASSQMTSTGELFF
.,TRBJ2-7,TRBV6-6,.,TGTGCCAGCAGTTCGGACAGTTCCTACGAGCAGTACTTC,CASSSDSSYEQYF
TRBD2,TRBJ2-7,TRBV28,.,TGTGCCAGCAGTTTGGGACTAGCAATCTACGAGCAGTACTTC,CASSLGLAIYEQYF
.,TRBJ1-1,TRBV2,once,TGTGCCAGCAGTGGTTCGCTGACAAGGGCTTTCTTT,CASSGSLTRAFF
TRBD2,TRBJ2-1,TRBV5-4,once,TGTGCCAGCAGCCCTGGACTAGCGGATTACAATGAGCAGTTCTTC,CASSPGLADYNEQFF
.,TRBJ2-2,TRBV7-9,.,TGTGCCAGCAGCTTAGCGAGGAGGGACACCGGGGAGCTGTTTTTT,CASSLARRDTGELFF
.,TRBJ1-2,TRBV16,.,TGTGCCAGCAGCCAATCTCCCGGGTCCAATGGCTACACCTTC,CASSQSPGSNGYTF
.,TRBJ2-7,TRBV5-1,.,TGCGCCAGCAGCTCTGCAACAGGACCTTTCTACGAGCAGTACTTC,CASSSATGPFYEQYF
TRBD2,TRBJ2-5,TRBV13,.,TGTGCCAGCAGCTCTAGACTAGCGGGGAACCAAGAGACCCAGTACTTC,CASSSRLAGNQETQYF
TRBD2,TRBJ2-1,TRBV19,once,TGTGCCAGTAGTATTCTTTCGGGAGGGGATATAGATGAGCAGTTCTTC,CASSILSGGDIDEQFF
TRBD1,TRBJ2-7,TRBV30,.,TGTGCCTGGAGCACGGACAGGGCCTACGAGCAGTACTTC,CAWSTDRAYEQYF
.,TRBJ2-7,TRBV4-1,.,TGCGCCAGCAGCGCATCGGGACTCACGTTCTACGAGCAGTACTTC,CASSASGLTFYEQYF
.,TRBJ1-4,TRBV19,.,TGTGCCAGTGGCCGGGAACATAATGAAAAACTGTTTTTT,CASGREHNEKLFF
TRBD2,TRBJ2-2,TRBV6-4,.,TGTGCCAGCAGCCACCGGCGGGAGACCGGGGAGCTGTTTTTT,CASSHRRETGELFF
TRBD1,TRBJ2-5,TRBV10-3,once,TGTGCCATCAGTGAGCAGACAGGGGGGCAGGAGACCCAGTACTTC,CAISEQTGGQETQYF
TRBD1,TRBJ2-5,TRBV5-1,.,TGCGCCAGCAGCTTGACGGACAGGGTGGGAGAGACCCAGTACTTC,CASSLTDRVGETQYF
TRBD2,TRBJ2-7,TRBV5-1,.,TGCGCCAGCAGCTTGGAGTGGACTAGCGGGGGGGACGAGCAGTACTTC,CASSLEWTSGGDEQYF
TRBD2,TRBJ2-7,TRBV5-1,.,TGCGCCAGCAGCTTGGAACTAGCGGGAGTAGATGAGCAGTACTTC,CASSLELAGVDEQYF
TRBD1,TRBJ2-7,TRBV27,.,TGTGCCAGCAGTTTTACAGGGGTGATCCCCTACGAGCAGTACTTC,CASSFTGVIPYEQYF
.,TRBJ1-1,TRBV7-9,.,TGTGCCAGCAGCTTAACGGAGTCTGAAGCTTTCTTT,CASSLTESEAFF
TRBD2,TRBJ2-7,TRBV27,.,TGTGCCAGCAGCCGACGGGGGGAATCCTACGAGCAGTACTTC,CASSRRGESYEQYF
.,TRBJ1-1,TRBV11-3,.,TGTGCCAGCAGCTTTTTAGGACAAGGACCTGAAGCTTTCTTT,CASSFLGQGPEAFF
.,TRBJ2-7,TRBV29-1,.,TGCAGCGTGCGGAGCTCCTACGAGCAGTACTTC,CSVRSSYEQYF
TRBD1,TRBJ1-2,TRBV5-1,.,TGCGCCAGCAGCTTGGCCGCGGGACAGGCGGTCCTCTATGGCTACACCTTC,CASSLAAGQAVLYGYTF
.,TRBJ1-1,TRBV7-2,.,TGTGCCAGCAGCTTAGAGATGGTTACAGTTCAAGCTTTCTTT,CASSLEMVTVQAFF
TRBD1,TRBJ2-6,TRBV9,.,TGTGCCAGCAGCGCCCCCGAGGGGGCGTCGAGCTCTGGGGCCAACGTCCTGACTTTC,CASSAPEGASSSGANVLTF
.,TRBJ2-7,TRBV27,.,TGTGCCAGCAGGCCCCAGGGGTGGACCTACGAGCAGTACTTC,CASRPQGWTYEQYF
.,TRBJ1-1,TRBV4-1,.,TGCGCCAGCAGCCAAGATGGCATGAACACTGAAGCTTTCTTT,CASSQDGMNTEAFF
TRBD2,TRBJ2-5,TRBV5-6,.,TGTGCCAGCAGCTTGTTGGCTAGCGGGGCGGAGACCCAGTACTTC,CASSLLASGAETQYF
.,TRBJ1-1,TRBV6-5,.,TGTGCCAGCAGTCGAGCCAGGGTTGAAGCTTTCTTT,CASSRARVEAFF
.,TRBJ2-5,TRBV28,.,TGTGCCAGCAGTTTACTCGGGTCCGGGAGACAAGAGACCCAGTACTTC,CASSLLGSGRQETQYF
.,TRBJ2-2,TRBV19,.,TGTGCCAGTAGAACTACCGGGGAGCTGTTTTTT,CASRTTGELFF
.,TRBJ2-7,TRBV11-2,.,TGTGCCAGCAGCTTAAGCGGAGCCTCGGGCGGGCAGTACTTC,CASSLSGASGGQYF
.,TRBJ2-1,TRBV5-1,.,TGCGCCAGCAGGAGTGGCTCCTACAATGAGCAGTTCTTC,CASRSGSYNEQFF